These 18 T cell receptor beta chains were all obtained from the same sample, sequenced in a study of monozygotic twins with inflammatory bowel disease. After re-calling the 5' RACE reads, TCRdb lists one entry per CDR3 protein, DNA absent. This repertoire includes tens of thousands of distinct CDR3 sequences. The sample consisted of blood. The receptors were gathered from a human donor with ulcerative colitis or Crohn's disease, or a healthy co-twin of an affected twin (not recorded which).

The V call is TRBV11-2, the J call TRBJ2-7. CDR1 is SGHAT, CDR2 FQNNGV, per germline. CDR3 length: 13 amino acids. CDR3 residues: CASSLDSSYEQYF.

The chain has TRBV10-3 and TRBJ2-1; without DNA, the TCRdb call of TRBD2 cannot be checked. Germline V gives CDR1 ENHRY, CDR2 SYGVKD. The CDR3 has 17 residues. CDR3 sequence: CAMNPGEGQRPYNEQFF.

CDR3 loop: CASSQTIQETQYF. The chain uses TRBV3-1 and TRBJ2-5; as DNA is missing, the TRBD2 call by TCRdb cannot be tested. The CDR3 consists of 13 residues. Germline lookup yields CDR1 LGHDT and CDR2 YNNKEL (reference sequence).

The chain carries TRBV28 and TRBJ1-4; the D call of TRBD1 rests on TCRdb alone, since no DNA is present to check it. The CDR3 has 13 residues. From germline, CDR1 is MDHEN and CDR2 SYDVKM. The CDR3 protein is CASSSRAPVELFF.

By frequency, this clonotype is medium-sized (0.01 to 0.1%). The chain links TRBV20-1 to TRBJ1-1; TCRdb names TRBD1, which stays unverified in the absence of DNA. The V gene's germline CDR1 is DFQATT and CDR2 SNEGSKA (reference sequence). There are 14 residues in the CDR3. The CDR3 here is CSAVRRDRNTEAFF.

V and J are TRBV10-3 and TRBJ2-5; the D call from TCRdb, TRBD1, cannot be confirmed without DNA. The CDR3 is 13 residues long. The germline V gene has CDR1 ENHRY and CDR2 SYGVKD. CDR3 protein: CAARGQGVETQYF.

J is TRBJ2-7 and V is TRBV20-1; as DNA is missing, the TRBD1 call by TCRdb cannot be tested. There are 13 residues in the CDR3. Germline CDR1 and CDR2: DFQATT and SNEGSKA (reference sequence). This chain's CDR3 is CSAKEGGLYEQYF.

The V call is TRBV2, the J call TRBJ1-5. CDR1 and CDR2 (germline): SNHLY, FYNNEI. The CDR3 is 14 residues long. The CDR3 sequence is CASGPVTVGQPQHF. Based on the CDR3 plus reference TRBV2 and TRBJ1-5, the full variable domain is EPEVTQTPSHQVTQMGQEVILRCVPISNHLYFYWYRQILGQKVEFLVSFYNNEISEKSEIFDDQFSVERPDGSNFTLKIRSTKLEDSAMYFCASGPVTVGQPQHFGDGTRLSIL.

The rearrangement uses TRBV20-1 and TRBJ2-5; the D call from TCRdb, TRBD2, cannot be confirmed without DNA. The CDR3 length is 11 residues. CDR1 is DFQATT and CDR2 is SNEGSKA in the germline V gene (reference sequence). CDR3: CSKSGEETQYF.

The genes are TRBV15 and TRBJ2-5; absent DNA, TCRdb's TRBD1 call cannot be checked. The CDR3 has 15 amino acids. CDR1 and CDR2 from the germline V gene are LNHNV and YYDKDF (reference sequence). This chain's CDR3 is CATSRDGGSQETQYF.

The chain couples TRBV5-4 to TRBJ2-3; there is no DNA to check the TCRdb D call of TRBD1. Germline V gene lookup returns CDR1 SGHNT and CDR2 YYREEE (reference sequence). The CDR3 totals 16 residues. CDR3 loop: CASSLGVGAWADTQYF.

The rearrangement links TRBV7-2 to TRBJ2-7; TCRdb names TRBD1, which stays unverified in the absence of DNA. The CDR3 is 15 amino acids. Germline loops: CDR1 SGHTA, CDR2 FQGNSA. The CDR3 region is CASSSNPGTGNEQYF.

This sequence joins TRBV20-1 and TRBJ1-2. The length of the CDR3 is 13 residues. CDR1 and CDR2 from the germline V gene are DFQATT and SNEGSKA (reference sequence). CDR3: CSAMPSTFYGYTF.

The chain recombines TRBV20-1 with TRBJ2-3; the TRBD2 assignment by TCRdb is unverifiable without DNA. Germline assignment: CDR1 DFQATT and CDR2 SNEGSKA (reference sequence). This CDR3 is built from 17 residues. CDR3 sequence: CSAHPRERGATTDTQYF.

The V call is TRBV4-1, the J call TRBJ1-2; TCRdb outputs TRBD1, but without DNA this stays unchecked. The CDR3 is made up of 16 amino acids. Germline-derived CDR1 and CDR2 are MGHRA and YSYEKL. The CDR3 protein is CASSPGAGQGKGGYTF.

The chain carries TRBV2 and TRBJ2-2; lacking DNA, the TRBD1 call made by TCRdb goes unchecked. Per the germline V gene, CDR1 is SNHLY and CDR2 is FYNNEI. The CDR3 is 16 residues long. The CDR3 reads CASLNKDRANTGELFF.

The chain has TRBV27 and TRBJ2-7; absent DNA, TCRdb's TRBD2 call cannot be checked. From germline, CDR1 is MNHEY and CDR2 SMNVEV (reference sequence). This CDR3 is 15 amino acids long. This chain's CDR3 is CASSPDSLAAYEQYF.

J is TRBJ2-1 and V is TRBV3-1; TCRdb lists TRBD2, though no DNA is available to test this call. The length of the CDR3 is 16 residues. Germline V gene lookup returns CDR1 LGHDT and CDR2 YNNKEL (reference sequence). CDR3 amino acids: CASSQTAGSPNNEQFF.